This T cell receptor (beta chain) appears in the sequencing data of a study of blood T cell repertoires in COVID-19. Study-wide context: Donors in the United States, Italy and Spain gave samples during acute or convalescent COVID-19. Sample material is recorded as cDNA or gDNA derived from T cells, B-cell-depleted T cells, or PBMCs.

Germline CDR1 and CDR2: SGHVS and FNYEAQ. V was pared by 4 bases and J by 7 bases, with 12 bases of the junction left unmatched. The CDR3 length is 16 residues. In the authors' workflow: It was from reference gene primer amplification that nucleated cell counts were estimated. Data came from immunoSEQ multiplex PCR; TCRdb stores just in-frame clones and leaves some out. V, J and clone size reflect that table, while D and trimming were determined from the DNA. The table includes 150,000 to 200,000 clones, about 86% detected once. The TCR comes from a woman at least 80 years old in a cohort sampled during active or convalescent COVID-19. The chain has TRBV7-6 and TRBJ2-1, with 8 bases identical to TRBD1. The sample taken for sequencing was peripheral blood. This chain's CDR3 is CASSSQDRAYYNEQFF. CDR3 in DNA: TGTGCCAGCAGCTCTCAGGACAGGGCATACTATAATGAGCAGTTCTTC.